These 18 T cell receptor beta chains were sequenced from one sample in a study of technical replicates of blood from a few donors. This table comes from immunoSEQ multiplex PCR, and its TCRdb copy is limited to in-frame clones, with some not included. The table lists some 89,000 clones, over 85% of them singletons. Sequenced: T cells isolated from PBMCs. These receptors originate from a human donor in good health.

The V and J genes are TRBV19 and TRBJ1-4, with a tentative D call TRBD1 (6 bases). The ends were cut back, 10 bases at V and 8 bases at J, with 17 bases in the middle. Germline lookup yields CDR1 LNHDA and CDR2 SQIVND (reference sequence). This CDR3 region has 13 residues. CDR3: CATAQGTLEKLFF. The CDR3 nucleotides read TGTGCCACCGCACAGGGAACCTTGGAAAAACTGTTTTTT.

The chain has TRBV27 and TRBJ2-3; 13 positions match TRBD2. Per germline, CDR1 MNHEY and CDR2 SMNVEV (reference sequence). Unmatched junction bases numbered 6, after V lost 7 bases and J lost 5 bases. The CDR3 runs 15 residues. The chain's CDR3 is CASTWTSGRIDTQYF. CDR3 nucleotides: TGTGCCAGCACTTGGACTAGCGGGAGAATAGATACGCAGTATTTT.

V gene TRBV11-3 combines with J gene TRBJ2-1, with D perhaps matching TRBD1 (7 bases). The CDR3 loop spans 12 amino acids. Trimming took 3 bases from V and 9 from J, leaving 9 bases between them. Germline V CDR1 and CDR2: SGHNT, YENEEA. CDR3 bases: TGTGCCAGCAGCTTCCAGGGGGGTGAGCAGTTCTTC. As protein: CASSFQGGEQFF.

J is TRBJ1-5 and V is TRBV27, with TRBD1 matching over 11 bases. Germline values: CDR1 MNHEY, CDR2 SMNVEV (reference sequence). After removal of 5 bases from V and 0 bases from J, the junction contained 6 bases not matched to a gene. The CDR3 sequence is 17 residues long. The CDR3 DNA reads as TGTGCCAGCAGTCCCGGGACAGGGGGGTATAGCAATCAGCCCCAGCATTTT. This codes for CASSPGTGGYSNQPQHF.

This chain joins TRBV23-1 and TRBJ2-1; 7 nucleotides agree with TRBD2. TRBV23-1 is an ORF, with its function uncertain. The CDR3 loop spans 15 amino acids. V was clipped by 6 bases and J by 2 bases; unmatched bases: 7. As DNA, the CDR3 is TGCGCCAGCAGCCCACTAGCGATCACCTACAATGAGCAGTTCTTC. This codes for CASSPLAITYNEQFF.

The rearrangement links TRBV7-6 to TRBJ1-1, with D possibly being TRBD1 (6 bases). Per the germline V gene, CDR1 is SGHVS and CDR2 is FNYEAQ. The V end was cut by 2 bases, the J end by 7 bases, with 11 bases between. The CDR3 length is 13 residues. DNA for the CDR3: TGTGCCAGCAGCTTAAACAGGGAACTTGAAGCTTTCTTT. Amino acids: CASSLNRELEAFF.

This clone was seen only once. The genes are TRBV11-3 and TRBJ2-7; D might be TRBD1 (6 bases). Between the trimmed V and J ends, which lost 3 bases and 3 bases, there was a span of 18 bases. This CDR3 is built from 16 residues. Germline CDR1 is SGHNT and CDR2 is YENEEA. The CDR3 is CASSLRARDTNYEQYF. The CDR3 region has the DNA TGTGCCAGCAGCTTGAGGGCCCGGGACACAAACTACGAGCAGTACTTC.

V and J are TRBV7-2 and TRBJ2-3; D is possibly TRBD1 (6 bases). The V end was cut by 4 bases, the J end by 0 bases, with 17 bases between. Germline V lookup: CDR1 SGHTA, CDR2 FQGNSA. This CDR3 is built from 17 residues. CDR3 loop: CASSSKYRESSTDTQYF. In DNA, the CDR3 is TGTGCCAGCAGCTCGAAATACAGGGAGTCTAGCACAGATACGCAGTATTTT.

The chain couples TRBV7-9 to TRBJ1-2, with TRBD1 identical over 7 bases. Germline assignment: CDR1 SEHNR and CDR2 FQNEAQ (reference sequence). The CDR3 is 12 residues long. J was trimmed by 5 bases and V by 5 bases; bases with no gene match: 2. The CDR3 DNA reads TGTGCCAGCAGCGGGGGACAGTATGGCTACACCTTC. It is translated as CASSGGQYGYTF.

The V and J genes are TRBV9 and TRBJ2-7; 14 nucleotides agree with TRBD2. Losses at the gene ends were 0 bases for V and 5 bases for J; bases not matched to a gene: 1. Per the germline V gene, CDR1 is SGDLS and CDR2 is YYNGEE. The CDR3 runs to 15 residues. CDR3 residues: CASSVVGLAGDEQYF. The CDR3 nucleotides are TGTGCCAGCAGCGTAGTGGGACTAGCGGGAGACGAGCAGTACTTC.

The chain is built from TRBV18 and TRBJ2-2, with D perhaps matching TRBD1 (5 bases). The CDR3 sequence is 15 residues long. V was trimmed by 0 bases and J by 5 bases, leaving 10 bases between them. Germline lookup yields CDR1 KGHSH and CDR2 LQKENI. The CDR3 protein is CASSPPSRETGELFF. The CDR3 DNA reads as TGTGCCAGCTCACCACCGTCCAGGGAAACCGGGGAGCTGTTTTTT.

J is TRBJ2-3 and V is TRBV6-5; perhaps TRBD1 as D (6 bases). CDR1 is MNHEY, CDR2 SVGAGI, per germline. The CDR3 consists of 12 residues. V lost 7 bases to trimming and J lost 10 bases, with 15 bases between them. CDR3 DNA sequence: TGTGCCAGCAAGGGGACATCAAGTCCGCAGTATTTT. It is translated as CASKGTSSPQYF.

This chain uses TRBV9 with TRBJ2-2; perhaps TRBD1 as D (7 bases). Trimming shortened V by 4 bases and J by 7 bases, and 17 bases separated the two germline ends. Per the germline V gene, CDR1 is SGDLS and CDR2 is YYNGEE. The CDR3 loop spans 15 amino acids. This CDR3 reads CASSLSGGGGGELFF. The CDR3, as DNA: TGTGCCAGCAGCCTCAGTGGAGGGGGCGGCGGGGAGCTGTTTTTT.

The V call is TRBV7-9, the J call TRBJ1-1; D is unclear. V was pared by 8 bases and J by 2 bases, with 12 bases between. This CDR3 has 13 amino acids. Per germline, CDR1 SEHNR and CDR2 FQNEAQ (reference sequence). CDR3 protein: CASALEGNTEAFF. CDR3 DNA sequence: TGTGCCAGCGCCTTGGAGGGAAACACTGAAGCTTTCTTT.

The V and J genes are TRBV6-5 and TRBJ2-1, with D possibly being TRBD1 (6 bases). The length of the CDR3 is 16 residues. The germline V gene encodes CDR1 MNHEY and CDR2 SVGAGI. The V gene lost 0 bases and the J gene lost 4 bases, with 13 bases spanning the gap. CDR3 DNA: TGTGCCAGCAGTTACTCCGGGCAGGGGCTATACAATGAGCAGTTCTTC. Its protein is CASSYSGQGLYNEQFF.

The J gene is TRBJ1-2, the V gene TRBV7-6, with D tentatively TRBD1 (6 bases). The CDR3 loop spans 14 amino acids. V was cut by 5 bases and J by 2 bases, with 12 bases left in between. Germline values: CDR1 SGHVS, CDR2 FNYEAQ. As DNA, the CDR3 is TGTGCCAGCAGCCCACAGGGAGTCAACTATGGCTACACCTTC. As protein: CASSPQGVNYGYTF.

V gene TRBV10-3 combines with J gene TRBJ2-7; the D gene is possibly TRBD1 (5 bases). Germline loops: CDR1 ENHRY, CDR2 SYGVKD. V gave up 6 bases and J gave up 5 bases, with 8 bases separating them. The CDR3 consists of 11 residues. CDR3 in amino acids: CAIRKGNEQYF. The CDR3 DNA is TGTGCCATCAGGAAGGGGAACGAGCAGTACTTC.

V usage is TRBV7-3 and J usage is TRBJ1-2; D is uncertain. The CDR3 length is 15 residues. V was shortened by 4 bases and J by 8 bases, with 20 bases between the two germline ends. Germline CDR1 is SGHTA and CDR2 is FQGTGA. This chain's CDR3 is CASSSLPGDLEGYTF. The CDR3 bases are TGTGCCAGCAGCTCCTTACCGGGAGACCTTGAGGGCTACACCTTC.